These 30 T cell receptor beta chains came from one sample sequenced in a study of PD-1 blockade in classical Hodgkin lymphoma. Patients all relapsed after autologous stem cell transplantation, and there was variation in brentuximab vedotin exposure. Here immunoSEQ multiplex PCR was the method, and the copy in TCRdb shows in-frame clones only, minus some. This repertoire shows 80,000 to 100,000 clones, around nine tenths found once; its top ten account for 2.5% to 3.5%. The input for sequencing was peripheral blood mononuclear cells (PBMCs), taken at baseline. All receptors derive from a human donor with classical Hodgkin lymphoma.

The V and J genes are TRBV2 and TRBJ1-2, with D possibly TRBD1 on 5 matching bases. This CDR3 is 12 amino acids long. Germline V lookup: CDR1 SNHLY, CDR2 FYNNEI. V was shortened by 7 bases and J by 3 bases, with 9 bases between the two germline ends. The CDR3 region is CASIGGDYGYTF. The CDR3 DNA reads as TGTGCCAGCATTGGGGGGGACTATGGCTACACCTTC. Using reference TRBV2 and TRBJ1-2 for the parts outside the CDR3, the full variable domain is EPEVTQTPSHQVTQMGQEVILRCVPISNHLYFYWYRQILGQKVEFLVSFYNNEISEKSEIFDDQFSVERPDGSNFTLKIRSTKLEDSAMYFCASIGGDYGYTFGSGTRLTVV.

The rearrangement uses TRBV5-1 and TRBJ2-3; TRBD1 matches at 7 bases. J was trimmed by 1 base and V by 7 bases; bases with no gene match: 9. Germline CDR1 and CDR2: SGHRS and YFSETQ. This CDR3 contains 15 residues. The CDR3: CASGVGQLGTDTQYF. The DNA for the CDR3 is TGCGCCAGCGGCGTGGGACAGTTAGGCACAGATACGCAGTATTTT. The full variable domain, its missing parts supplied by reference TRBV5-1 and TRBJ2-3, is KAGVTQTPRYLIKTRGQQVTLSCSPISGHRSVSWYQQTPGQGLQFLFEYFSETQRNKGNFPGRFSGRQFSNSRSEMNVSTLELGDSALYLCASGVGQLGTDTQYFGPGTRLTVL.

The rearrangement joins TRBV6-5 to TRBJ1-3; D not certain. The CDR3 sequence is 14 residues long. V gave up 0 bases and J gave up 4 bases, with 7 bases separating them. Per germline, CDR1 MNHEY and CDR2 SVGAGI. CDR3 protein: CASSYSKGGNTIYF. DNA for the CDR3: TGTGCCAGCAGTTACTCGAAAGGGGGAAACACCATATATTTT.

V usage is TRBV6-5 and J usage is TRBJ1-1; D is undetermined. CDR3 size: 13 residues. The V gene lost 5 bases and the J gene lost 1 base, with 8 bases spanning the gap. CDR1 is MNHEY and CDR2 is SVGAGI in the germline V gene. CDR3 sequence reads: CASSGRKNTEAFF. The CDR3 DNA is TGTGCCAGCAGTGGAAGAAAGAACACTGAAGCTTTCTTT.

The chain is built from TRBV30 and TRBJ2-7, with 8 bases that match TRBD2. This CDR3 is 15 amino acids long. V dropped 8 bases and J dropped 4; count of bases not matched to a gene: 16. Germline V CDR1 and CDR2: GTSNPN, SVGIG (reference sequence). The CDR3 nucleotides read TGTGCCCGGGATGATGGCAGCGGGAGTATTTACGAGCAGTACTTC. This sequence encodes CARDDGSGSIYEQYF.

This clone was detected once. Written as DNA, the CDR3 is TGCGCCAGCAGCTTGGAGGCCAGAACCTTCTACGAGCAGTACTTC. Protein product: CASSLEARTFYEQYF. The chain uses TRBV5-1 and TRBJ2-7; D remains ambiguous. Germline V gene lookup returns CDR1 SGHRS and CDR2 YFSETQ. V lost 0 bases, J lost 3 bases, and 13 bases lay in between. CDR3 length: 15 residues.

As DNA, the CDR3 is TGTGCCAGCAGTTTAAGAGGGTCCGAGCAGTTCTTC. It is translated as CASSLRGSEQFF. The rearrangement joins TRBV27 to TRBJ2-1; perhaps TRBD2 as D (5 bases). The CDR3 runs 12 residues. CDR1 is MNHEY and CDR2 is SMNVEV in the germline V gene (reference sequence). Deletions cut 2 bases from V and 10 bases from J, with 9 bases between.

V and J are TRBV4-1 and TRBJ1-5, with TRBD1 as a possible D gene (5 bases). V was clipped by 4 bases and J by 2 bases, with 12 bases between them. The CDR3 spans 15 residues. Germline V gene lookup returns CDR1 MGHRA and CDR2 YSYEKL. CDR3 nucleotide sequence: TGCGCCAGCAGCCCCCCTGGGGGGGGCAATCAGCCCCAGCATTTT. It codes for CASSPPGGGNQPQHF.

The genes are TRBV28 and TRBJ1-1; TRBD1 matches at 9 bases. V shed 5 bases and J 2 bases; nucleotides not matched to a gene: 6. Per the germline V gene, CDR1 is MDHEN and CDR2 is SYDVKM. This CDR3 contains 15 residues. The CDR3 protein is CASSKHTGGNTEAFF. DNA for the CDR3: TGTGCCAGCAGTAAACATACAGGGGGCAACACTGAAGCTTTCTTT.

The rearrangement links TRBV5-4 to TRBJ2-6, with D perhaps assigned TRBD1 or TRBD2 (5 bases each). Germline CDR1 and CDR2: SGHNT and YYREEE (reference sequence). CDR3 size: 18 residues. V was cut by 0 bases and J by 0 bases, with 13 bases left in between. The CDR3 here is CASSLVGVPPSGANVLTF. CDR3 nucleotides: TGTGCCAGCAGCTTGGTGGGGGTCCCCCCCTCTGGGGCCAACGTCCTGACTTTC.

The chain uses TRBV5-4 and TRBJ2-4; 9 nucleotides agree with TRBD1. The CDR3 totals 15 residues. The J segment lost 8 bases and the V segment lost 4 bases, leaving 10 bases of the junction unmatched. Germline V gene sequence: CDR1 SGHNT, CDR2 YYREEE (reference sequence). CDR3 nucleotide sequence: TGTGCCAGCAGCGCGGGCGTACAGGGGGCATACATTCAGTACTTC. It translates to CASSAGVQGAYIQYF. The full variable domain, its missing parts supplied by reference TRBV5-4 and TRBJ2-4, is ETGVTQSPTHLIKTRGQQVTLRCSSQSGHNTVSWYQQALGQGPQFIFQYYREEENGRGNFPPRFSGLQFPNYSSELNVNALELDDSALYLCASSAGVQGAYIQYFGAGTRLSVL.

The chain carries TRBV4-1 and TRBJ2-1, with D possibly called TRBD1 or TRBD2 (6 bases each). The V and J ends lost 1 base and 4 bases respectively, with 14 bases between them. The V gene's germline CDR1 is MGHRA and CDR2 YSYEKL. This CDR3 contains 16 residues. This chain's CDR3 is CASSQAEGGSYNEQFF. The CDR3 coding sequence is TGCGCCAGCAGCCAAGCCGAGGGGGGTTCTTACAATGAGCAGTTCTTC.

V usage is TRBV7-6 and J usage is TRBJ1-2, with 9 bases that match TRBD1. CDR3 size: 15 residues. Trimming cost V 0 bases and J 2 bases; bases outside gene matches: 1. Germline V gene data show CDR1 as SGHVS and CDR2 as FNYEAQ. CDR3 sequence reads: CASSLAGTGNYGYTF. CDR3 nucleotide sequence: TGTGCCAGCAGCTTAGCCGGGACAGGGAACTATGGCTACACCTTC.

The chain carries TRBV5-8 and TRBJ2-2; D not resolved. The CDR3 is 11 amino acids. V was cut by 4 bases and J by 7 bases, with 5 bases left in between. Germline V gene data show CDR1 as SGHTS and CDR2 as YDEGEE. The CDR3 loop is CASSTSGELFF. For the CDR3, the DNA is TGTGCCAGCAGCACCAGCGGGGAGCTGTTTTTT.

The V call is TRBV15, the J call TRBJ2-2; D gene unclear. The germline gives CDR1 LNHNV, CDR2 YYDKDF (reference sequence). V lost 3 bases and J 8 bases, leaving 10 bases between the germline ends. The CDR3 consists of 13 residues. The CDR3: CATSSRTPGELFF. CDR3 in DNA: TGTGCCACCAGCAGTCGAACCCCGGGGGAGCTGTTTTTT.

Remarks on this clone: Other DNA sequences of this sample code for an identical CDR3. The chain is built from TRBV2 and TRBJ2-6, with 13 nucleotides matching TRBD2. Per germline, CDR1 SNHLY and CDR2 FYNNEI. CDR3 length equals 20 residues. The junction had 14 bases not matched to a gene; V was cut back by 8 bases and J by 1 base. CDR3 sequence reads: CASVRARLAGGQSGANVLTF. DNA for the CDR3: TGTGCCAGCGTGCGGGCCCGACTAGCGGGGGGTCAATCTGGGGCCAACGTCCTGACTTTC.

This sequence joins TRBV2 and TRBJ2-7; D is possibly TRBD1 (6 bases). The CDR3 covers 13 residues. Looked up from germline, CDR1 is SNHLY and CDR2 is FYNNEI. V lost 5 bases and J lost 3, with 11 bases in between. The CDR3 bases are TGTGCCAGCAGTTCCGGGACAAACTACGAGCAGTACTTC. Its translation is CASSSGTNYEQYF. Full variable domain (remainder filled in from reference TRBV2 and TRBJ2-7): EPEVTQTPSHQVTQMGQEVILRCVPISNHLYFYWYRQILGQKVEFLVSFYNNEISEKSEIFDDQFSVERPDGSNFTLKIRSTKLEDSAMYFCASSSGTNYEQYFGPGTRLTVT.

The V and J genes are TRBV27 and TRBJ2-3; no clear D gene. Germline assignment: CDR1 MNHEY and CDR2 SMNVEV (reference sequence). The CDR3 totals 12 residues. Trimming removed 3 bases from V and 3 bases from J, with 4 bases in between. The CDR3 here is CASSFLTDTQYF. The CDR3 nucleotides are TGTGCCAGCAGTTTCTTGACAGATACGCAGTATTTT.

V is TRBV28 and J is TRBJ2-7; 7 bases fit TRBD1. The CDR3 runs 13 residues. From germline, CDR1 is MDHEN and CDR2 SYDVKM. Trimming at V came to 8 bases and at J to 2 bases, leaving 6 bases not matched to a gene. The CDR3 DNA is TGTGCCAGCGCCCGGACAGGCCCCTACGAGCAGTACTTC. This codes for CASARTGPYEQYF.

This rearrangement joins TRBV29-1 to TRBJ2-5; D is perhaps TRBD2 (6 bases). V shed 4 bases and J shed 3 bases, with 12 bases lying between them. CDR3 size: 13 residues. Per the germline V gene, CDR1 is SQVTM and CDR2 is ANQGSEA. CDR3 bases: TGCAGCGTTGTTACCTGGAGGGAAGAGACCCAGTACTTC. It specifies CSVVTWREETQYF.

The J gene is TRBJ1-1, the V gene TRBV6-5; D uncertain. V lost 6 bases, J lost 7 bases, and 6 bases lay in between. This CDR3 is 10 amino acids long. Germline loops: CDR1 MNHEY, CDR2 SVGAGI. The CDR3 region has the DNA TGTGCCAGCAGCCAGGTTGAAGCTTTCTTT. As protein: CASSQVEAFF.

As DNA, the CDR3 is TGTGCCATCACGAACGGCTCGGTACCTGAAGCTTTCTTT. It translates to CAITNGSVPEAFF. The chain recombines TRBV10-3 with TRBJ1-1; the D is unclear. CDR3 length: 13 residues. Per germline, CDR1 ENHRY and CDR2 SYGVKD. With 7 bases removed from V and 6 bases from J, the gap between germline ends came to 15 bases.

This chain uses TRBV6-5 with TRBJ1-4; tentative D call: TRBD1 (5 bases). CDR3 size: 14 residues. Germline lookup yields CDR1 MNHEY and CDR2 SVGAGI. The ends were cut back, 2 bases at V and 4 bases at J, with 8 bases in the middle. The CDR3 spells CASSYATVNEKLFF. The CDR3 nucleotides are TGTGCCAGCAGTTACGCGACAGTTAATGAAAAACTGTTTTTT.

The rearrangement uses TRBV6-6 and TRBJ2-3; D gene ambiguous. This CDR3 is built from 14 residues. The germline V gene has CDR1 MNHNY and CDR2 SVGAGI (reference sequence). Trimming cost V 0 bases and J 2 bases, with 6 bases left between them. For the CDR3, the DNA is TGTGCCAGCAGTTACTCGATCATCACAGATACGCAGTATTTT. Residues: CASSYSIITDTQYF.

This clone was detected only once. This chain links TRBV11-2 with TRBJ2-7, with unresolved D. Trimming removed 2 bases at V and 4 bases at J, with 6 bases between. Germline-derived CDR1 and CDR2 are SGHAT and FQNNGV. There are 12 residues in the CDR3. As DNA, the CDR3 is TGTGCCAGCAGCTTACCGGCTTACGAGCAGTACTTC. Translated: CASSLPAYEQYF.

The genes are TRBV30 and TRBJ1-4; unclear D gene. This CDR3 is 15 amino acids long. Germline V CDR1 and CDR2: GTSNPN, SVGIG (reference sequence). V was shortened by 7 bases and J by 0 bases, with 15 bases between the two germline ends. The CDR3 loop is CASLVIQATNEKLFF. The DNA of the CDR3 is TGTGCCTCCCTTGTAATCCAGGCAACTAATGAAAAACTGTTTTTT.

V gene TRBV29-1 combines with J gene TRBJ1-5; TRBD1 aligns across 9 bases. Germline values: CDR1 SQVTM, CDR2 ANQGSEA. V gave up 5 bases and J gave up 16 bases; unmatched junction bases: 15. CDR3 length equals 13 residues. In DNA form, the CDR3 reads TGCAGCGTTAGGATCCCCCCCGGGACAGGGCAACATTTT. Protein: CSVRIPPGTGQHF.

This chain links TRBV7-9 with TRBJ1-1; D is uncertain. Germline-derived CDR1 and CDR2 are SEHNR and FQNEAQ (reference sequence). V lost 5 bases, J lost 4 bases, and 17 bases lay in between. The CDR3 consists of 15 residues. The CDR3 nucleotides read TGTGCCAGCAGCCGCCTTCCTGAGGGTGGCACTGAAGCTTTCTTT. Encoded protein: CASSRLPEGGTEAFF.

The chain recombines TRBV5-6 with TRBJ2-7; TRBD1 aligns across 8 bases. With V trimmed by 4 bases and J by 6 bases, 9 bases remained unmatched. The germline CDR1 and CDR2 sequences are SGHDT and YYEEEE. The CDR3 runs 14 residues. The CDR3 region has the DNA TGTGCCAGCAGCCTGCAGGGGGCTGGGGCCGAGCAGTACTTC. Amino acid sequence: CASSLQGAGAEQYF.

V is TRBV20-1 and J is TRBJ1-2, with D hard to call. This CDR3 spans 10 amino acids. Germline V CDR1 and CDR2: DFQATT, SNEGSKA (reference sequence). V dropped 7 bases and J dropped 5 bases, with 8 bases sitting between them. The CDR3 nucleotides read TGCAGTGGGCCGAATTATGGCTACACCTTC. It yields the protein CSGPNYGYTF.